The clone carrying this T cell receptor beta chain came up once. The entry originates in a study of blood T cell repertoires in COVID-19. Study summary: Researchers got acute and convalescent COVID-19 samples from the United States, Italy and Spain. T cells, B-cell-depleted T cells, or PBMCs provided the cDNA or gDNA that served as material.

The CDR3 sequence is 13 residues long. The junction had 5 bases not matched to a gene; V was cut back by 5 bases and J by 8 bases. Germline CDR1 LNHDA, CDR2 SQIVND (reference sequence). Original handling: Estimates of nucleated cell counts were drawn from the amplification of reference gene primers. The table came from immunoSEQ multiplex PCR; TCRdb's copy has only in-frame clones and leaves some out. V and J calls and clone size come straight from that table; D and trimming were deduced from the DNA. The table shows 200,000 to 250,000 clones, with approximately 84% occurring only once. This clonotype originated in a man aged 50-60 years who had recovered from COVID-19. Sequenced material: peripheral blood. The chain recombines TRBV19 with TRBJ2-1, with 8 bases matching TRBD2. In DNA form, the CDR3 reads TGTGCCAGTAGTGTCGCGGGGGGAGATGAGCAGTTCTTC. Protein product: CASSVAGGDEQFF.